This T cell receptor beta chain was sequenced for a study of cytomegalovirus exposure and HLA in healthy donors. The PCR ran on 60 Vbeta and 13 Jbeta primers. The method was immunoSEQ multiplex PCR; TCRdb's version includes in-frame clones alone and lacks a portion of them. The data show 160,000 or so clones, with 82% seen just once and 7% to 9% held by the top ten. J gave up 6 bases and V 2 bases, and 7 bases lay outside the gene matches. CDR3 length: 17 amino acids. Germline V lookup: CDR1 MNHEY, CDR2 SMNVEV (reference sequence). This TCR came from a male donor in good health and CMV-seropositive. V usage is TRBV27 and J usage is TRBJ2-2, with 12 bases aligning to TRBD2. The sequencing input was PBMCs. CDR3 region: CASSLDLAGGRAGELFF. For the CDR3, the DNA is TGTGCCAGCAGTTTAGATCTAGCGGGAGGGAGGGCCGGGGAGCTGTTTTTT.